This is a list of T cell receptor beta chains from one sample in a study of blood T cell repertoires in COVID-19. Using immunoSEQ multiplex PCR, the repertoire was profiled, and TCRdb retains in-frame clones only, with some absent. The sample yields around 140,000 clones, roughly 88% seen once. Source material: peripheral blood. These receptor sequences come from a man aged 60 to 75 with active or convalescent COVID-19. The CDR3 runs from the conserved cysteine through the conserved F or W. The D gene is left open where the match is weak. Clone size is shown for a subset of rows, as once, few, many or a class of expanded clone.

D gene	V gene	clone size	J gene	CDR3 DNA	CDR3 protein
.	TRBV4-1	once	TRBJ1-2	TGCGCCAGCAGCCAACACCCTCAGGGCGACTATGGCTACACCTTC	CASSQHPQGDYGYTF
.	TRBV4-3	.	TRBJ1-5	TGCGCCAGCAGCCAAGATTCCAGGAACAATCAGCCCCAGCATTTT	CASSQDSRNNQPQHF
TRBD2	TRBV30	once	TRBJ2-1	TGTGCCCAGCCGGGGGGGCTCAATGAGCAGTTCTTC	CAQPGGLNEQFF
TRBD1	TRBV11-3	.	TRBJ2-6	TGTGCCAGCAGCCCCCAGGGGGCCCGCTCTGGGGCCAACGTCCTGACTTTC	CASSPQGARSGANVLTF
.	TRBV16	.	TRBJ1-2	TGTGCCAGCAGCCAATTACGAGGTGGCTACACCTTC	CASSQLRGGYTF
.	TRBV4-3	once	TRBJ1-1	TGCGCCAGCAGCCAAGGGGCGAACACTGAAGCTTTCTTT	CASSQGANTEAFF
TRBD1	TRBV11-3	once	TRBJ2-7	TGTGCCACGTCCCCTGGGACAGGGGGTTGGGGCTACGAGCAGTACTTC	CATSPGTGGWGYEQYF
.	TRBV30	.	TRBJ1-1	TGTGCCGGAAATCTGGGCCCTCCGCGAGCTTTCTTT	CAGNLGPPRAFF
.	TRBV12-3/TRBV12-4	.	TRBJ1-1	TGTGCCAGCAGTTTGAGGCTCGAAGCTTTCTTT	CASSLRLEAFF
.	TRBV11-2	.	TRBJ1-1	TGTGCCAGCAGCTTAGTCCCGGCCAGGGCTGACACTGAAGCTTTCTTT	CASSLVPARADTEAFF
.	TRBV7-9	.	TRBJ1-4	TGTGCCAGCAGCCTCAGTTCGGGAATTAATGAAAAACTGTTTTTT	CASSLSSGINEKLFF
.	TRBV7-8	.	TRBJ2-1	TGTGCCAGCAGCTTAGGCGCCGCGAGTTGGGGCCCTTCTGGGCAGTTCTTC	CASSLGAASWGPSGQFF
TRBD2	TRBV7-2	.	TRBJ2-1	TGTGCCAGCAGCTTAGGACTAGCGCTATACAATGAGCAGTTCTTC	CASSLGLALYNEQFF
.	TRBV18	.	TRBJ1-1	TGTGCCAGCTCACCACAAGGGGATAACACTGAAGCTTTCTTT	CASSPQGDNTEAFF
.	TRBV2	.	TRBJ2-7	TGTGCCAGCAGTGAAGCTACTTACGAGCAGTACTTC	CASSEATYEQYF
.	TRBV6-5	.	TRBJ1-2	TGTGCCAGCAGCCGGACAGACTCTTACTATGGCTACACCTTC	CASSRTDSYYGYTF
TRBD2	TRBV29-1	.	TRBJ2-7	TGCAGCGTTGCCGGACTAGCGGGGAAGAGCTCCTACGAGCAGTACTTC	CSVAGLAGKSSYEQYF
.	TRBV4-3	.	TRBJ2-3	TGCGCCAGCAGCCAAGATCACCAGCGGTCAGATACGCAGTATTTT	CASSQDHQRSDTQYF
.	TRBV15	.	TRBJ2-3	TGTGCCACCAGCGGGGCGGGACTGCAGACAGATACGCAGTATTTT	CATSGAGLQTDTQYF
.	TRBV4-1	.	TRBJ1-4	TGCGCCAGCAGCCAGACCGCACAGGGAAGTCTCCGTAATGAAAAACTGTTTTTT	CASSQTAQGSLRNEKLFF
.	TRBV6-5	.	TRBJ2-7	TGTGCCAGCAGTTACTCCAGGGTTGAGTACGAGCAGTACTTC	CASSYSRVEYEQYF
TRBD2	TRBV4-3	.	TRBJ2-5	TGCGCCAGCAGCCAACGGCCTAGCGGGGGACAAGAGACCCAGTACTTC	CASSQRPSGGQETQYF
TRBD2	TRBV28	.	TRBJ2-1	TGTGCCAGCAGTTTTCTCCTGCGGGAGGTATACAATGAGCAGTTCTTC	CASSFLLREVYNEQFF
TRBD1	TRBV24-1	few	TRBJ1-2	TGTGCCACCAGTGATACGGGGACAGGACATGCAAACTATGGCTACACCTTC	CATSDTGTGHANYGYTF
.	TRBV5-1	.	TRBJ2-5	TGCGCCAGCAGCCCGGAGGGCCGGGGTACAGAGACCCAGTACTTC	CASSPEGRGTETQYF
TRBD1	TRBV7-2	.	TRBJ1-6	TGTGCCAGCAGCTCGGACAGGGGGGGACGTATAAACTTT	CASSSDRGGRINF
TRBD1	TRBV6-2/TRBV6-3	.	TRBJ1-4	TGTGCCAGCAGTGACCGGGACAGCGCAACTAATGAAAAACTGTTTTTT	CASSDRDSATNEKLFF
TRBD1	TRBV30	few	TRBJ2-2	TGTGCCTGGGCCCCACAGGGGGCCGGCGGGGAGCTGTTTTTT	CAWAPQGAGGELFF
.	TRBV29-1	.	TRBJ2-5	TGCAGCGCTGTGGACACCCCAGGGGAGACCCAGTACTTC	CSAVDTPGETQYF
.	TRBV9	.	TRBJ2-1	TGTGCCAGCAGCTTTAGCGTGAGGGATGAGCAGTTCTTC	CASSFSVRDEQFF
.	TRBV10-3	.	TRBJ2-3	TGTGCCATCAGTGGACGGGTCAATACGCAGTATTTT	CAISGRVNTQYF
.	TRBV5-4	.	TRBJ1-3	TGTGCCAGCAGCTTGCCAGGAGGCTCTGGAAACACCATATATTTT	CASSLPGGSGNTIYF
TRBD1	TRBV6-6	.	TRBJ1-5	TGTGCCAGCAGTTATCCGGGACAGGGCTTCCAGCCCCAGCATTTT	CASSYPGQGFQPQHF
TRBD2	TRBV30	.	TRBJ2-1	TGTGCCTGGACTAGCGGGGATAGCTCCTACAATGAGCAGTTCTTC	CAWTSGDSSYNEQFF
.	TRBV7-9	.	TRBJ1-2	TGTGCCAGCAGCTTAGTCGGAGGGTTCGTTTCTCACTATGGCTACACCTTC	CASSLVGGFVSHYGYTF
.	TRBV30	.	TRBJ2-7	TGTGCCTGGAGGTGGGACACCTACGAGCAGTACTTC	CAWRWDTYEQYF
TRBD2	TRBV7-2	.	TRBJ2-1	TGTGCCAGCAGCCTCCTAGCGGGGGGCTACAATGAGCAGTTCTTC	CASSLLAGGYNEQFF
TRBD1	TRBV11-2	.	TRBJ2-3	TGTGCCAGCAGCTCTCCCGGGACAGGGTCAACAGATACGCAGTATTTT	CASSSPGTGSTDTQYF
.	TRBV30	.	TRBJ1-3	TGTGCCTGGAGAAGGGCCGGGAATGCCGGAAACACCATATATTTT	CAWRRAGNAGNTIYF
.	TRBV7-8	few	TRBJ1-2	TGTGCCAGCAGCTCAACAGGGTCCAACTATGGCTACACCTTC	CASSSTGSNYGYTF
.	TRBV7-2	.	TRBJ2-7	TGTGCCAGCAGCTTAGCGTGGGGGGGGGCCCGCTCCTACGAGCAGTACTTC	CASSLAWGGARSYEQYF
.	TRBV3-1/TRBV3-2	.	TRBJ2-7	TGTGCCAGCAGCCAGAAGGGGGGGCGGGCAAGCTCCTACGAGCAGTACTTC	CASSQKGGRASSYEQYF
.	TRBV27	.	TRBJ2-1	TGTGCCAGCAGTTTATCGTCTGCGACAAGCTCCTACAATGAGCAGTTCTTC	CASSLSSATSSYNEQFF
TRBD1	TRBV6-1	.	TRBJ1-4	TGTGCCAGCAGCCGTGGGACAGACGTTCTAGGAAAACTGTTTTTT	CASSRGTDVLGKLFF